This is a list of T cell receptor beta chains from one sample in a study of T cell responses to AZD1222 COVID-19 vaccine. The protocol was immunoSEQ multiplex PCR, while the TCRdb copy is restricted to in-frame clones and leaves out a portion. This sample has 150,000 to 200,000 clones, with 92% found just once. This specimen was peripheral blood, taken on day 0 of AZD1222 vaccination. The source is an adult in good health. The CDR3 runs from the conserved cysteine through the conserved F or W. The order of the fields is D gene, clone size, J gene, V gene, CDR3 DNA, CDR3 protein. A D gene is named only where the DNA matches it firmly. Expanded clones are given a class, and other clones once, few, many or no size at all.

D gene: -
clone size: -
J gene: TRBJ1-6
V gene: TRBV30
CDR3 DNA: TGTGCCTTCTCCGGCGGAAATTCACCCCTCCACTTT
CDR3 protein: CAFSGGNSPLHF

D gene: -
clone size: -
J gene: TRBJ2-7
V gene: TRBV10-1
CDR3 DNA: TGCGCCAGCAGTGAGGCCGGCGGGGGGACAGGGTACGAGCAGTACTTC
CDR3 protein: CASSEAGGGTGYEQYF

D gene: -
clone size: -
J gene: TRBJ1-2
V gene: TRBV30
CDR3 DNA: TGTGCCTGGAGTCTAGAGAGGGACTATGGCTACACCTTC
CDR3 protein: CAWSLERDYGYTF

D gene: TRBD1
clone size: -
J gene: TRBJ2-1
V gene: TRBV19
CDR3 DNA: TGTGCCAGTAGTATAGTAGGGTTAGGACAGGTCCATGAGCAGTTCTTC
CDR3 protein: CASSIVGLGQVHEQFF

D gene: -
clone size: -
J gene: TRBJ1-6
V gene: TRBV3-1/TRBV3-2
CDR3 DNA: TGTGCCAGCAGCCAAAGTTCCAGGAATTCACCCCTCCACTTT
CDR3 protein: CASSQSSRNSPLHF

D gene: TRBD1
clone size: -
J gene: TRBJ1-2
V gene: TRBV6-5
CDR3 DNA: TGTGCCAGCAGTTACCTAAAGACAGGGTACGGCTACACCTTC
CDR3 protein: CASSYLKTGYGYTF

D gene: -
clone size: -
J gene: TRBJ1-5
V gene: TRBV2
CDR3 DNA: TGTGCCAGCAGTGAGGAGGGTAGTCAGCCCCAGCATTTT
CDR3 protein: CASSEEGSQPQHF

D gene: TRBD1
clone size: -
J gene: TRBJ2-3
V gene: TRBV9
CDR3 DNA: TGTGCCAGCAGCCCATGGGACAGTACTAGCACAGATACGCAGTATTTT
CDR3 protein: CASSPWDSTSTDTQYF

D gene: -
clone size: -
J gene: TRBJ2-2
V gene: TRBV9
CDR3 DNA: TGTGCCAGCAGCGCCGAGACAGCTTTGAACACCGGGGAGCTGTTTTTT
CDR3 protein: CASSAETALNTGELFF

D gene: -
clone size: -
J gene: TRBJ2-1
V gene: TRBV2
CDR3 DNA: TGTGCCAGCAGTGAAAAGGCAGACTCCTACAATGAGCAGTTCTTC
CDR3 protein: CASSEKADSYNEQFF

D gene: -
clone size: -
J gene: TRBJ2-7
V gene: TRBV6-5
CDR3 DNA: TGTGCCAGCAGCCGGGGCTACGAGCAGTACTTC
CDR3 protein: CASSRGYEQYF

D gene: -
clone size: -
J gene: TRBJ2-1
V gene: TRBV10-3
CDR3 DNA: TGTGCCATCAGTGAGCGAGAACAGGGAGTAAGGTTCTTC
CDR3 protein: CAISEREQGVRFF

D gene: TRBD2
clone size: -
J gene: TRBJ2-2
V gene: TRBV9
CDR3 DNA: TGTGCCAGCAGCGTAGCCCCCGGGGGGGCCGCCGGGGAGCTGTTTTTT
CDR3 protein: CASSVAPGGAAGELFF

D gene: -
clone size: -
J gene: TRBJ2-5
V gene: TRBV5-6
CDR3 DNA: TGTGCCAGCAGCTTCGGGGGGACAGCCTTTCCCAAAGAGACCCAGTACTTC
CDR3 protein: CASSFGGTAFPKETQYF

D gene: TRBD1
clone size: -
J gene: TRBJ1-2
V gene: TRBV7-9
CDR3 DNA: TGTGCCAGCAGATTTGGACAGGGAGGAAACTATGGCTACACCTTC
CDR3 protein: CASRFGQGGNYGYTF

D gene: -
clone size: few
J gene: TRBJ1-2
V gene: TRBV30
CDR3 DNA: TGTGCCTGGAGTGGAGACAGGTCTTATGGCTACACCTTC
CDR3 protein: CAWSGDRSYGYTF

D gene: -
clone size: -
J gene: TRBJ1-2
V gene: TRBV6-1
CDR3 DNA: TGTGCCAGCAGTGAAGCAGGACAGCTACACTATGGCTACACCTTC
CDR3 protein: CASSEAGQLHYGYTF

D gene: -
clone size: -
J gene: TRBJ1-5
V gene: TRBV5-4
CDR3 DNA: TGTGCCAGCAGCTCGGGTCTCAATCAGCCCCAGCATTTT
CDR3 protein: CASSSGLNQPQHF

D gene: -
clone size: -
J gene: TRBJ1-1
V gene: TRBV7-2
CDR3 DNA: TGTGCCAGCAGTCCTCTGGGGGGAAGCGGCACTGAAGCTTTCTTT
CDR3 protein: CASSPLGGSGTEAFF

D gene: -
clone size: -
J gene: TRBJ2-7
V gene: TRBV19
CDR3 DNA: TGTGCCAGTAGTATAGCAGCGACACGGAGCTCCTACGAGCAGTACTTC
CDR3 protein: CASSIAATRSSYEQYF

D gene: -
clone size: -
J gene: TRBJ1-5
V gene: TRBV5-1
CDR3 DNA: TGCGCCAGCAGCACCGAGGGCCGGAATCAGCCCCAGCATTTT
CDR3 protein: CASSTEGRNQPQHF

D gene: -
clone size: -
J gene: TRBJ2-1
V gene: TRBV11-3
CDR3 DNA: TGTGCCAGCAGCTTAGTGGGCGGTGCCTTAGAAAATGAGCAGTTCTTC
CDR3 protein: CASSLVGGALENEQFF

D gene: TRBD1
clone size: -
J gene: TRBJ1-1
V gene: TRBV18
CDR3 DNA: TGTGCCAGCTTACAGGGGGCTGGGAACACTGAAGCTTTCTTT
CDR3 protein: CASLQGAGNTEAFF

D gene: -
clone size: -
J gene: TRBJ2-2
V gene: TRBV19
CDR3 DNA: TGTGCCAGTGTTGGGGCGAACACCGGGGAGCTGTTTTTT
CDR3 protein: CASVGANTGELFF